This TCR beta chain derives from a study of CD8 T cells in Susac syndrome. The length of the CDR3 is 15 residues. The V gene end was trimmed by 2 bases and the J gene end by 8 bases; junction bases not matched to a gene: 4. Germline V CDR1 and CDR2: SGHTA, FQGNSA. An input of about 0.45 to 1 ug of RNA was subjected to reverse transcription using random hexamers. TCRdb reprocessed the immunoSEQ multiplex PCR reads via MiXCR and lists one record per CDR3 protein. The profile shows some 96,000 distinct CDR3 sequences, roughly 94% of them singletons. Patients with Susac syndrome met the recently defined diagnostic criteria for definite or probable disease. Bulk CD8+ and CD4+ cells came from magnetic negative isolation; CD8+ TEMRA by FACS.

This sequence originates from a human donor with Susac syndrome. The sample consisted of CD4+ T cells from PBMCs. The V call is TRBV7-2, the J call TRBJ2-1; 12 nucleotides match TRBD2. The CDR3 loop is CASSLLAGGHYEQFF. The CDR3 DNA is TGTGCCAGCAGCTTACTAGCGGGGGGGCATTATGAGCAGTTCTTC.